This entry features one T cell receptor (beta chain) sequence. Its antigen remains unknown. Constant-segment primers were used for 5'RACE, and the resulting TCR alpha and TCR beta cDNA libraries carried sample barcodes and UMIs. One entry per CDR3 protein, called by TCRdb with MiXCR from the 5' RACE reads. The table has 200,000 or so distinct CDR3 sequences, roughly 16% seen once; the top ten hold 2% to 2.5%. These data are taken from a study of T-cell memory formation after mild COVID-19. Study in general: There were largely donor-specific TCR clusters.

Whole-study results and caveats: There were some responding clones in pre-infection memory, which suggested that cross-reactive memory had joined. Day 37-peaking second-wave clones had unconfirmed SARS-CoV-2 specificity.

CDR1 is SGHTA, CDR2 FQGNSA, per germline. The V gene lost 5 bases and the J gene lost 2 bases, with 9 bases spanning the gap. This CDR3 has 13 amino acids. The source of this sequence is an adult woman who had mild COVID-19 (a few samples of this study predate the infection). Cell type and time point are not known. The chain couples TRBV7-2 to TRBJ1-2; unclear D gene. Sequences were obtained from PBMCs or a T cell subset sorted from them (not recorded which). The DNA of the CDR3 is TGTGCCAGCAGCCGTAGAGGAAACTATGGCTACACCTTC. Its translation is CASSRRGNYGYTF.